The rows below give T cell receptor beta chains drawn from one sample of a study of radiotherapy plus CTLA-4 blockade in lung cancer. TCRdb's table, derived via immunoSEQ multiplex PCR, lists solely in-frame clones and lacks some. Of roughly 39,000 clones in the sample, over 65% are singletons; the top ten hold almost 9%. The sample consisted of peripheral blood, taken from a patient treated with radiotherapy plus ipilimumab. The receptors derive from a human donor with non-small cell lung cancer who had stable disease on radiotherapy plus ipilimumab. The conserved cysteine and the conserved F or W are not part of the CDR3 here. Fields, in order: J gene, clone size, V gene, CDR3 protein. Not all rows give a size; the values are once, few, many and, for expanded clones, a class.

TRBJ1-1,NA,TRBV19,ASSIDTANTEAF
TRBJ2-1,NA,TRBV9,ASSALAGGLYNEQF
TRBJ1-3,few,TRBV5-4,ASSSFAQVGNTIY
TRBJ1-2,NA,TRBV7-2,ASSLASPYGYT
TRBJ1-1,NA,TRBV9,ASSVETGGTEAF
TRBJ2-7,NA,TRBV6-5,ASSLRDRGFYEQY
TRBJ1-1,NA,TRBV30,ACRWGLSNAEAF
TRBJ1-1,NA,TRBV6-5,ASSLTGGNTEAF
TRBJ1-6,NA,TRBV9,ASSPPGGYSPLH
TRBJ1-1,NA,TRBV7-9,ASSPGARVGTEAF
TRBJ1-2,NA,TRBV6-5,ANSQGGVGGYT
TRBJ2-2,medium-sized,TRBV19,ASSIARAAGELF
TRBJ2-5,NA,TRBV7-9,ASSLALGNGETQY
TRBJ2-2,NA,TRBV27,ASSITGELF
TRBJ2-2,NA,TRBV7-3,ASSTTGTASTGELF
TRBJ1-3,few,TRBV14,ASSTGLVSGNTIY
TRBJ2-7,NA,TRBV19,ASSISHSAYEQY
TRBJ1-3,few,TRBV30,AWSPSNTIY
TRBJ2-1,few,TRBV5-4,ASSLGQGAYNEQF
TRBJ1-6,few,TRBV27,ASSRQGPNSPLH
TRBJ1-2,few,TRBV13,ASSLGKRTNYGYT
TRBJ1-4,few,TRBV7-2,ASSRDRVYEKLF
TRBJ1-1,NA,TRBV6-5,ARCRYMNTEAF
TRBJ1-1,NA,TRBV19,ASRARGARTEAF
TRBJ1-4,NA,TRBV4-2,ASSQDLAGETEKLF
TRBJ2-2,NA,TRBV4-2,ASSLGTSGVTGELF
TRBJ1-5,NA,TRBV4-3,ASSQDPESNQPQH
TRBJ1-2,NA,TRBV4-1,ASSQDLGLDYGYT
TRBJ1-6,NA,TRBV11-3,ASSLEGGNSPLH
TRBJ1-3,NA,TRBV9,ASSVGTVRSGNTIY
TRBJ1-1,NA,TRBV18,ASSPRDRGRNTEAF
TRBJ1-1,once,TRBV7-2,ASSLTRRSTEAF
TRBJ1-3,few,TRBV4-3,ASSQEAGRFSGNTIY
TRBJ2-5,NA,TRBV29-1,SAYIGPEWGQY
TRBJ2-1,NA,TRBV11-3,ASSLRGLAGGSYNEQF
TRBJ2-1,NA,TRBV30,AWSSRGGPDNEQF
TRBJ1-1,NA,TRBV20-1,SARRNTEAF
TRBJ1-6,NA,TRBV7-9,ASSRTSRPLH
TRBJ2-1,NA,TRBV5-4,ASSLAGWSYNEQF
TRBJ1-1,NA,TRBV28,ASTGGEARPEAF